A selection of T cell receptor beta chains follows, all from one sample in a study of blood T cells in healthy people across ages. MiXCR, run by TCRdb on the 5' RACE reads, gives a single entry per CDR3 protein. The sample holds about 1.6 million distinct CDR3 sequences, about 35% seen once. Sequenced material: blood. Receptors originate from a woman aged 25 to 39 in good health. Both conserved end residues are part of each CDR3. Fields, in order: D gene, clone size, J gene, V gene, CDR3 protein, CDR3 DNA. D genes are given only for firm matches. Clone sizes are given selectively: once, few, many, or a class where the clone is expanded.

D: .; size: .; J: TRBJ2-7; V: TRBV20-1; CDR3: CSARPELAVLYEQYF; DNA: TGCAGTGCTAGACCGGAACTGGCAGTACTTTACGAGCAGTACTTC
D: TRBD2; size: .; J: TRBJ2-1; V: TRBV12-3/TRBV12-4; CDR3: CASSLFPSGATEQFF; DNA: TGTGCCAGCAGTTTATTTCCTAGCGGGGCCACCGAGCAGTTCTTC
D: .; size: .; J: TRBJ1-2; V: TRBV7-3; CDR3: CASSLTPGLSYGYTF; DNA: TGTGCCAGCAGCCTAACCCCGGGACTCAGCTATGGCTACACCTTC
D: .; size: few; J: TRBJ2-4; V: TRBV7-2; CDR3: CASSPDSSLAKNIQYF; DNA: TGTGCCAGCAGCCCAGACAGTTCACTAGCCAAAAACATTCAGTACTTC
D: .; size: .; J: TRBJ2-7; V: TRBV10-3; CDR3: CAISARGDTYEQYF; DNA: TGTGCCATCAGTGCCCGGGGCGATACCTACGAGCAGTACTTC
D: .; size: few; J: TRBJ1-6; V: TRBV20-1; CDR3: CSAMGESPLHF; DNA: TGCAGTGCTATGGGGGAATCACCCCTCCACTTT
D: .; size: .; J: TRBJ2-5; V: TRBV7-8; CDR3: CASSASRVARFQETQYF; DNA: TGTGCCAGCAGTGCATCGAGGGTCGCCAGATTCCAAGAGACCCAGTACTTC
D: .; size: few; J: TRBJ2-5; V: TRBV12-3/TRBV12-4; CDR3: CASSFAGKARETQYF; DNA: TGTGCCAGCAGTTTTGCAGGGAAAGCGAGGGAGACCCAGTACTTC
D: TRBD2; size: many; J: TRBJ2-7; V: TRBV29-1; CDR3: CSVEDGTSDYEQYF; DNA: TGCAGCGTTGAAGACGGGACTAGCGATTACGAGCAGTACTTC
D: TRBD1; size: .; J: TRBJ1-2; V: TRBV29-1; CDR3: CSVADRENYGYTF; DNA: TGCAGCGTAGCTGACAGGGAGAACTATGGCTACACCTTC
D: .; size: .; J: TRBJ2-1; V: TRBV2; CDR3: CASRVRGGNEQFF; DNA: TGTGCCAGCAGGGTACGTGGTGGAAATGAGCAGTTCTTC
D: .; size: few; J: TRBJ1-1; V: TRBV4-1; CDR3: CASSQGPYLTPGTDVMNTEAFF; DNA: TGCGCCAGCAGCCAAGGACCCTACCTTACCCCCGGGACGGATGTCATGAACACTGAAGCTTTCTTT
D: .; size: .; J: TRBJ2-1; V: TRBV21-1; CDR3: CASSKLIGRGPYEQFF; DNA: TGTGCCAGCAGCAAATTAATCGGGCGGGGGCCCTATGAGCAGTTCTTC
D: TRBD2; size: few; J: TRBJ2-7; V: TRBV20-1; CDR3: CSATSGGENEQYF; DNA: TGCAGTGCTACAAGCGGGGGTGAGAACGAGCAGTACTTC
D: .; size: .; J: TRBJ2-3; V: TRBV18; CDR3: CASSPPIGTTDTQYF; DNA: TGTGCCAGCTCACCACCGATCGGGACCACAGATACGCAGTATTTT
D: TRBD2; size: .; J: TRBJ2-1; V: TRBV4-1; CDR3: CASSQVGRGWNEQFF; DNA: TGCGCCAGCAGCCAAGTTGGGCGGGGGTGGAATGAGCAGTTCTTC
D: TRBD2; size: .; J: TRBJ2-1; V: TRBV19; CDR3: CASSPTLAAPSSYNEQFF; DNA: TGTGCCAGTAGTCCGACACTAGCGGCGCCTAGCTCCTACAATGAGCAGTTCTTC
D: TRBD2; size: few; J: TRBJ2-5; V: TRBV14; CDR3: CASSPWWAGEGQETQYF; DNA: TGTGCCAGCAGCCCCTGGTGGGCCGGGGAGGGGCAAGAGACCCAGTACTTC
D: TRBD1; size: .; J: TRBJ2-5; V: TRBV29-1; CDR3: CSVEIWGQGWETQYF; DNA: TGCAGCGTCGAAATTTGGGGACAGGGCTGGGAGACCCAGTACTTC
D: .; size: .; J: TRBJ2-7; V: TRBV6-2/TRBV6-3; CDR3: CASLLARGGRHEQYF; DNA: TGTGCCAGCCTCCTGGCAAGGGGCGGTAGGCACGAGCAGTACTTC
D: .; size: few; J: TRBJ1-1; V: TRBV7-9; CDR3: CASSLAAQVAFF; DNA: TGTGCCAGCAGCTTAGCGGCCCAAGTGGCTTTCTTT
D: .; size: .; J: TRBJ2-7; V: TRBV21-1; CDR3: CASSYNGTSHRAGAYEQYF; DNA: TGTGCCAGCAGCTATAACGGGACGAGCCACCGGGCGGGAGCCTACGAGCAGTACTTC
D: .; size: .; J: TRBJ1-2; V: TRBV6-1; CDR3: CASSETQGAWGYGYTF; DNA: TGTGCCAGCAGTGAGACTCAAGGCGCATGGGGCTATGGCTACACCTTC
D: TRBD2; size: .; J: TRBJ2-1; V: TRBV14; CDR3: CASSQVPGLGNEQFF; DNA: TGTGCCAGCAGCCAAGTCCCGGGACTAGGAAATGAGCAGTTCTTC
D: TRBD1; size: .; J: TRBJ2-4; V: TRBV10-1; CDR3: CTSSESWDRVDKNIQYF; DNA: TGCACCAGCAGTGAGTCGTGGGACAGGGTGGACAAAAACATTCAGTACTTC
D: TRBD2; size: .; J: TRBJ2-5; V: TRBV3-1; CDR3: CASSQDPASGGGSETQYF; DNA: TGTGCCAGCAGCCAAGATCCGGCTAGCGGGGGGGGATCGGAGACCCAGTACTTC
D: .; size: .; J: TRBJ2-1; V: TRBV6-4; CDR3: CASREGSYNEQFF; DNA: TGTGCCAGCAGGGAGGGCAGCTACAATGAGCAGTTCTTC
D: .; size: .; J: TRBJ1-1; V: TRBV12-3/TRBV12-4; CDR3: CASSLSTGAGTEAFF; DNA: TGTGCCAGCAGTTTATCAACAGGTGCGGGCACTGAAGCTTTCTTT
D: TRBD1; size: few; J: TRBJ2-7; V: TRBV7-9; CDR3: CASSLAPGQGARYEQYF; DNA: TGTGCCAGCAGCTTAGCGCCAGGACAGGGGGCTCGTTACGAGCAGTACTTC
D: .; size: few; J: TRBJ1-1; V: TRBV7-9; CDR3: CASSRVEAFF; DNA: TGTGCCAGCAGCCGAGTTGAAGCTTTCTTT
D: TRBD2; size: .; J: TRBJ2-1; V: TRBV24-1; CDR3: CATSDTSGSGYNEQFF; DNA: TGTGCCACCAGTGATACGAGCGGGAGTGGTTACAATGAGCAGTTCTTC
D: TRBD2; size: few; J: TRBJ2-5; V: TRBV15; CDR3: CATSEGLAGGQETQYF; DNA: TGTGCCACCAGCGAGGGACTAGCGGGGGGGCAAGAGACCCAGTACTTC
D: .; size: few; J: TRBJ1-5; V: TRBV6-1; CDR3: CASTQVYSNQPQHF; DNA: TGTGCCAGCACCCAAGTTTATAGCAATCAGCCCCAGCATTTT
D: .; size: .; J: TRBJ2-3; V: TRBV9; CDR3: CATSLYTDTQYF; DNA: TGTGCCACCTCCCTTTACACAGATACGCAGTATTTT
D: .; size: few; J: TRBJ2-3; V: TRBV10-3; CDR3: CACGGVDTQYF; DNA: TGTGCCTGCGGGGGCGTAGATACGCAGTATTTT
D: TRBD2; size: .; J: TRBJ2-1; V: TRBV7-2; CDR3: CASSLASGEVDEQFF; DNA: TGTGCCAGCAGCTTAGCCAGCGGGGAAGTCGATGAGCAGTTCTTC
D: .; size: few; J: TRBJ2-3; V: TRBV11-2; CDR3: CASSITGTPSSTDTQYF; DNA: TGTGCCAGCAGCATTACCGGGACCCCATCTAGCACAGATACGCAGTATTTT
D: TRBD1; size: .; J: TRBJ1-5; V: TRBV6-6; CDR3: CASSYGDREGQPQHF; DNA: TGTGCCAGCAGTTACGGGGACAGGGAAGGGCAGCCCCAGCATTTT
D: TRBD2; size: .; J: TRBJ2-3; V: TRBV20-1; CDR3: CSARDLALLAGPTGTQYF; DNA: TGCAGTGCTAGAGATCTGGCATTACTAGCGGGGCCAACAGGTACGCAGTATTTT
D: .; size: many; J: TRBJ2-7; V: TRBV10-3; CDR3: CAIRREQSPGEQYF; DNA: TGTGCCATCAGGCGCGAACAGTCTCCTGGCGAGCAGTACTTC
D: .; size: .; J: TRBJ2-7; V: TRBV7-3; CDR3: CASSQGPGFERYF; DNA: TGTGCCAGCAGCCAGGGACCGGGTTTTGAGCGGTACTTC
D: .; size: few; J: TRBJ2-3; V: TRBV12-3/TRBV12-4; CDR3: CASSLGPPGVTQYF; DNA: TGTGCCAGCAGTTTGGGTCCCCCCGGAGTTACGCAGTATTTT
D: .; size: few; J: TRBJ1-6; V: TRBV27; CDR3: CASSLKQGSSYNSPLHF; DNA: TGTGCCAGCAGTCTCAAGCAGGGCAGCTCCTATAATTCACCCCTCCACTTT
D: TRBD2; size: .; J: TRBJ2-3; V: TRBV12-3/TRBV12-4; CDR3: CASSLPSGMKNTQYF; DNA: TGTGCCAGCAGTTTGCCTAGCGGGATGAAAAATACGCAGTATTTT
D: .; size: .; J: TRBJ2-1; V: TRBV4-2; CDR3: CANSQAKGTSYNEQFF; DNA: TGTGCCAACAGCCAAGCCAAGGGCACTTCCTACAATGAGCAGTTCTTC
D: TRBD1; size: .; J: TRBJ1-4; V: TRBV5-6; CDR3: CASSSGGRNEKLFF; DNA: TGTGCCAGCAGCTCAGGGGGACGGAATGAAAAACTGTTTTTT
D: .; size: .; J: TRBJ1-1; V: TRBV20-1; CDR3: CSASSNAFF; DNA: TGCAGTGCGAGCTCGAACGCTTTCTTT
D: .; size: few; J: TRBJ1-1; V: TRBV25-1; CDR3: CASSNGADWAEAFF; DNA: TGTGCCAGCAGTAACGGAGCCGATTGGGCTGAAGCTTTCTTT
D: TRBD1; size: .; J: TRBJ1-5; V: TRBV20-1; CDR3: CSARRTDRAVQPQHF; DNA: TGCAGTGCAAGGAGGACCGACAGGGCGGTTCAGCCCCAGCATTTT
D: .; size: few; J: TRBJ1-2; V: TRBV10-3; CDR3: CAIGPRGAYGYTF; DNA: TGTGCCATCGGGCCAAGGGGCGCCTATGGCTACACCTTC
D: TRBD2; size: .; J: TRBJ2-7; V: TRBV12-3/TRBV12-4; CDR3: CAGSPRGRGDEQYF; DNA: TGTGCCGGCAGTCCCCGAGGGAGGGGAGACGAGCAGTACTTC
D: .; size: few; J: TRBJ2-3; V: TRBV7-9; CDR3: CASSPIGADTQYF; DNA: TGTGCCAGCAGCCCCATCGGGGCCGATACGCAGTATTTT
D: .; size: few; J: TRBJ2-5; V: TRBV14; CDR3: CASSQSGAGFGEETQYF; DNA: TGTGCCAGCAGCCAGTCGGGGGCCGGATTTGGGGAAGAGACCCAGTACTTC
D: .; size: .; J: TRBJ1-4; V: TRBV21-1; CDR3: CASSKVRQTNEKLFF; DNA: TGTGCCAGCAGCAAAGTTCGGCAGACTAATGAAAAACTGTTTTTT
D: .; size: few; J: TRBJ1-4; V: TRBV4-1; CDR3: CASSLRILPRGTKEKLFF; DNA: TGCGCCAGCAGCCTCCGTATCTTGCCCAGGGGCACCAAGGAAAAACTGTTTTTT
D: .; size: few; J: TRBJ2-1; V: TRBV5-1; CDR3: CASSLALPGNEQFF; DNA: TGCGCCAGCAGCTTGGCCCTTCCGGGCAATGAGCAGTTCTTC
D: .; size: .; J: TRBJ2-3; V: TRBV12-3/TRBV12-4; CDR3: CASSSTSLGVDTQYF; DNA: TGTGCCAGCAGTTCCACCTCTCTGGGGGTAGATACGCAGTATTTT
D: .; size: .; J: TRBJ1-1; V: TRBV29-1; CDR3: CSVSTSGLGTEAFF; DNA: TGCAGCGTTTCAACATCCGGGCTGGGGACTGAAGCTTTCTTT
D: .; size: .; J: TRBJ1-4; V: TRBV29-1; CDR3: CSAGRAANEKLFF; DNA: TGCAGCGCGGGCCGGGCTGCTAATGAAAAACTGTTTTTT
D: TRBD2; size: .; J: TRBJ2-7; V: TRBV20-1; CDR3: CSASRPGLAYEQYF; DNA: TGCAGTGCTTCACGACCGGGACTAGCGTACGAGCAGTACTTC